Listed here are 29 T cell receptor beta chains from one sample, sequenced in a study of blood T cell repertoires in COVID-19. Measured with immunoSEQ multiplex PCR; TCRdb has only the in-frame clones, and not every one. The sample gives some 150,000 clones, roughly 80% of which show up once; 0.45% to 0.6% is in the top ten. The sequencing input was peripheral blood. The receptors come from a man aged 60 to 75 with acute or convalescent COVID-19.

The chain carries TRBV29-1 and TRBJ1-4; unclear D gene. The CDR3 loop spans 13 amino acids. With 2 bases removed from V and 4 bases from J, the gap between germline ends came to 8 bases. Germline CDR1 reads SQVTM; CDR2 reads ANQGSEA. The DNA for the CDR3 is TGCAGCGTTGAATTTCGCAGTAATGAAAAACTGTTTTTT. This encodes CSVEFRSNEKLFF. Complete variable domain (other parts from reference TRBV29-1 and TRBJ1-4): SAVISQKPSRDICQRGTSLTIQCQVDSQVTMMFWYRQQPGQSLTLIATANQGSEATYESGFVIDKFPISRPNLTFSTLTVSNMSPEDSSIYLCSVEFRSNEKLFFGSGTQLSVL.

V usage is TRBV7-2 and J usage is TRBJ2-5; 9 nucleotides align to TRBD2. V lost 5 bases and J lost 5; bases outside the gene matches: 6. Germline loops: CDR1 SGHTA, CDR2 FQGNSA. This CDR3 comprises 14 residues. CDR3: CASSLSGGSETQYF. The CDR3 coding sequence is TGTGCCAGCAGCCTTAGCGGGGGATCGGAGACCCAGTACTTC.

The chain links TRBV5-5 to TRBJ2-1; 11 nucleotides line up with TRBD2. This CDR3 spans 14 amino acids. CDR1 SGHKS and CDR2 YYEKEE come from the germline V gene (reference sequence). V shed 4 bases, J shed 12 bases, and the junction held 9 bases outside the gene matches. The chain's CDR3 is CASSPDRLAGGQFF. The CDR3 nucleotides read TGTGCCAGCAGCCCGGATCGGCTAGCGGGGGGGCAGTTCTTC.

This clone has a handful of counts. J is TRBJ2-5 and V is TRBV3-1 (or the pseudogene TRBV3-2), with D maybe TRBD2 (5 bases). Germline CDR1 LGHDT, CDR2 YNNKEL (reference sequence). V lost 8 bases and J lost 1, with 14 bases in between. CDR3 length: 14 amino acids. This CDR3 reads CASASRGLQETQYF. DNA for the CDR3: TGTGCCAGCGCCTCTCGCGGGCTCCAAGAGACCCAGTACTTC.

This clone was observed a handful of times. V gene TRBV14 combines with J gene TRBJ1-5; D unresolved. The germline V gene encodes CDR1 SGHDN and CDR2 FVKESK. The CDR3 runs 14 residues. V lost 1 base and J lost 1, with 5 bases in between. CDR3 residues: CASSQAGSNQPQHF. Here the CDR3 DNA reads TGTGCCAGCAGCCAAGCGGGGAGCAATCAGCCCCAGCATTTT. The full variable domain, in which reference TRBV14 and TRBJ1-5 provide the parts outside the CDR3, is EAGVTQFPSHSVIEKGQTVTLRCDPISGHDNLYWYRRVMGKEIKFLLHFVKESKQDESGMPNNRFLAERTGGTYSTLKVQPAELEDSGVYFCASSQAGSNQPQHFGDGTRLSIL.

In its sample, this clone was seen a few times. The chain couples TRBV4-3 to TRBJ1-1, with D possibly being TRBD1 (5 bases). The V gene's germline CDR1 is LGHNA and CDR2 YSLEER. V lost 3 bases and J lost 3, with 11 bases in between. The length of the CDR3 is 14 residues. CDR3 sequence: CASSQQTGDTEAFF. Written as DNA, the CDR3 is TGCGCCAGCAGCCAGCAGACGGGGGACACTGAAGCTTTCTTT.

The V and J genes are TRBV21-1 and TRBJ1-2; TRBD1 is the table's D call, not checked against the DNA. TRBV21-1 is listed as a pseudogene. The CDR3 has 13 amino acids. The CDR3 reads CASTMGPNYGYTF. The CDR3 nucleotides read TGTGCCAGCACCATGGGGCCTAACTATGGCTACACCTTC.

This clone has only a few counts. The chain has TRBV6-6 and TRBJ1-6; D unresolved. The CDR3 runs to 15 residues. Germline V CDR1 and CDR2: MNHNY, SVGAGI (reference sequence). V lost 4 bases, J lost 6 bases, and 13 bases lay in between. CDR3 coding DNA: TGTGCCAGCAGTTTGACGCCCCGGAGTAATTCACCCCTCCACTTT. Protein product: CASSLTPRSNSPLHF.

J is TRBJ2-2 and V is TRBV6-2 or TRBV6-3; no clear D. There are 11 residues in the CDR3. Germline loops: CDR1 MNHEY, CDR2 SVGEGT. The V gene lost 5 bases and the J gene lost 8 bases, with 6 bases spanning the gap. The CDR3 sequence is CASSPEGELFF. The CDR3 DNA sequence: TGTGCCAGCAGTCCGGAGGGGGAGCTGTTTTTT.

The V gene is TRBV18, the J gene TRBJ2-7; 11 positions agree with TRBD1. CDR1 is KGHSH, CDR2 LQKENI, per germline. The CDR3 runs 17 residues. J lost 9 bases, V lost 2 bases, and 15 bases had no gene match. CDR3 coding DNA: TGTGCCAGCTCACCAGAACGGGTCCGGACAGGGGGCTTTAGGCAGTACTTC. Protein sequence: CASSPERVRTGGFRQYF.

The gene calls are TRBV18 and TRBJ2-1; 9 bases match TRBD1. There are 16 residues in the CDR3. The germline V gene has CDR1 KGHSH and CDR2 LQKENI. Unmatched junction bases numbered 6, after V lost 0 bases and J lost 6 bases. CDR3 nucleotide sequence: TGTGCCAGCTCACCACCCCGGGACAGGGTAGGCAATGAGCAGTTCTTC. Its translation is CASSPPRDRVGNEQFF.

The CDR3 DNA is TGTGCCAGCAGCGGCGGGACAACTAATGAAAAACTGTTTTTT. It specifies CASSGGTTNEKLFF. The chain uses TRBV5-6 and TRBJ1-4, with D unresolved. The CDR3 consists of 14 residues. The germline V and J ends were trimmed by 4 bases and 0 bases, with 7 bases remaining between them. Germline CDR1 SGHDT, CDR2 YYEEEE.

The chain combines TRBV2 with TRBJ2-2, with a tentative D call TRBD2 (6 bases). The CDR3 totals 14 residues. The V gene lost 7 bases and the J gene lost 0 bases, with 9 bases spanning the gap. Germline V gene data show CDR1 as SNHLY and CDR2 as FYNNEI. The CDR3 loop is CASTWGANTGELFF. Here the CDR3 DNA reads TGTGCCAGCACCTGGGGGGCGAACACCGGGGAGCTGTTTTTT.

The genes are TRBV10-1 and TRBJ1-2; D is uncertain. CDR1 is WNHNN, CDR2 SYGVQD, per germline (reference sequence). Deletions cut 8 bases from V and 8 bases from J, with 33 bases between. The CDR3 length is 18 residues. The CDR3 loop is CASRSRGGLVESAIGYTF. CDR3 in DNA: TGCGCCAGCCGGTCCCGGGGAGGTCTGGTAGAATCAGCAATCGGCTACACCTTC.

For the CDR3, the DNA is TGTGCCTGGGCCAATAACAGGGACGGACAGGGAAGATCTGGAAACACCATATATTTT. It specifies CAWANNRDGQGRSGNTIYF. The chain employs TRBV30 and TRBJ1-3; 8 bases map to TRBD1. The CDR3 consists of 19 residues. Germline V gives CDR1 GTSNPN, CDR2 SVGIG (reference sequence). The trim removed 5 bases at V and 1 base at J, leaving 19 bases unmatched.

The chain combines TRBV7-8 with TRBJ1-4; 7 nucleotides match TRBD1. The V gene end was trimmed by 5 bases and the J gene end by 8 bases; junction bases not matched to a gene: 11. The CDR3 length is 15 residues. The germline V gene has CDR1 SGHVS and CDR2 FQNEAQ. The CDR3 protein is CASSPRGTEGEKLFF. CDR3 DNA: TGTGCCAGCAGCCCGAGGGGGACAGAAGGGGAAAAACTGTTTTTT.

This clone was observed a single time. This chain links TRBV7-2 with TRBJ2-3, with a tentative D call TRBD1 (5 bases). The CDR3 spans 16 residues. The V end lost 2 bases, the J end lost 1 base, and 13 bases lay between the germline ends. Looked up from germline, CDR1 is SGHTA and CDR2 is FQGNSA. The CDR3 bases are TGTGCCAGCAGCTTACAGGGTGGGCATGGCACAGATACGCAGTATTTT. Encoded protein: CASSLQGGHGTDTQYF.

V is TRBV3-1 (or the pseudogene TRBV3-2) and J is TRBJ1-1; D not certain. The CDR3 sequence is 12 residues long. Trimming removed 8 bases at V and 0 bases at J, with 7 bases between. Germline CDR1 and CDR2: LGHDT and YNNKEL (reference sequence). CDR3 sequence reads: CASPVLNTEAFF. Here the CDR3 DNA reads TGTGCCAGCCCGGTCTTGAACACTGAAGCTTTCTTT.

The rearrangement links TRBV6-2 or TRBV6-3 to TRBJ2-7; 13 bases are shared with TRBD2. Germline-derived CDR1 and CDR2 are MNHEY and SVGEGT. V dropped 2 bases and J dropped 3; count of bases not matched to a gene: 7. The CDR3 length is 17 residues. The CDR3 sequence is CASSYDRTSGSYYEQYF. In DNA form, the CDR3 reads TGTGCCAGCAGTTACGACAGGACTAGCGGGAGCTACTACGAGCAGTACTTC.

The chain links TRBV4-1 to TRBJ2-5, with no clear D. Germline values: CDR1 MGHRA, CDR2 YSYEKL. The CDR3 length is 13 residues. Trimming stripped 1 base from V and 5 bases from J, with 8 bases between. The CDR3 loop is CASSQVVGETQYF. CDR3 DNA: TGCGCCAGCAGCCAAGTCGTCGGGGAGACCCAGTACTTC.

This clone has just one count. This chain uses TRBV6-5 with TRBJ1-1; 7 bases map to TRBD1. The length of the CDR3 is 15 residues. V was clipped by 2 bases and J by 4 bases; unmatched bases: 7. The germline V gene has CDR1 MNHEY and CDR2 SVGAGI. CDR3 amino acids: CASSYTQGTGTEAFF. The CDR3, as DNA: TGTGCCAGCAGTTACACACAGGGGACGGGCACTGAAGCTTTCTTT.

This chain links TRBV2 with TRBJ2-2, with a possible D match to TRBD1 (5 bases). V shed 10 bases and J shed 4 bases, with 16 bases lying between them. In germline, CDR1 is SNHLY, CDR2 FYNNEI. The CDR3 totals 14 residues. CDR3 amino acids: CATKSTQATGELFF. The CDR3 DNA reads TGTGCCACAAAGTCAACACAGGCCACCGGGGAGCTGTTTTTT.

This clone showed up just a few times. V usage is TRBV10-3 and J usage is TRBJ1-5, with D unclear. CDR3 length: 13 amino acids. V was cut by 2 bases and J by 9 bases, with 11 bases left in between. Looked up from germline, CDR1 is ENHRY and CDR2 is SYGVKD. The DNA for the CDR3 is TGTGCCATCAGTGAGAGACAAGATCGGCCCCAGCATTTT. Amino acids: CAISERQDRPQHF.

CDR3 sequence: CASSVFGTSGTGRVDTQYF. CDR3 in DNA: TGTGCCAGCAGCGTATTCGGGACTAGCGGCACTGGCCGGGTAGATACGCAGTATTTT. V gene TRBV9 combines with J gene TRBJ2-3; TRBD2 agrees at 11 bases. Germline lookup yields CDR1 SGDLS and CDR2 YYNGEE. Trimming at V came to 1 base and at J to 5 bases, leaving 15 bases not matched to a gene. The CDR3 has 19 amino acids.

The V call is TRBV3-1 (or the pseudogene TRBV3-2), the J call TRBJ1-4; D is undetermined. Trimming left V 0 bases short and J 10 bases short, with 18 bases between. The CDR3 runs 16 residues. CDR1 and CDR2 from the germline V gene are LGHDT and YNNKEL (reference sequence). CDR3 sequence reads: CASSQDPGSGIGKLFF. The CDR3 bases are TGTGCCAGCAGCCAAGATCCAGGATCGGGGATCGGAAAACTGTTTTTT.

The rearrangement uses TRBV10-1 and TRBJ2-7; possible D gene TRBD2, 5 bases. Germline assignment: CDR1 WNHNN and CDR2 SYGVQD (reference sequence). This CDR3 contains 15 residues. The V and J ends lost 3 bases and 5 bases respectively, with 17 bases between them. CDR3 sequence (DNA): TGCGCCAGCAGTGAAGATCCGGAATCGGGGAACGAGCAGTACTTC. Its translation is CASSEDPESGNEQYF.

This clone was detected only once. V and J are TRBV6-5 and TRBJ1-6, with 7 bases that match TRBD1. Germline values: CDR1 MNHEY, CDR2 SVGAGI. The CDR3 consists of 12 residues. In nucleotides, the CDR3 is TGTGGAGGGGGACAGAGGGGTTCACCCCTCCACTTT. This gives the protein CGGGQRGSPLHF.

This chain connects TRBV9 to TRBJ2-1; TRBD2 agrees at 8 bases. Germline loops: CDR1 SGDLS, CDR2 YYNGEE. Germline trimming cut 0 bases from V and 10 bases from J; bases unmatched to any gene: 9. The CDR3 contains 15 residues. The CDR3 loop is CASSVAGGRLGEQFF. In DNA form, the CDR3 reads TGTGCCAGCAGCGTAGCGGGAGGGCGTTTGGGGGAGCAGTTCTTC.

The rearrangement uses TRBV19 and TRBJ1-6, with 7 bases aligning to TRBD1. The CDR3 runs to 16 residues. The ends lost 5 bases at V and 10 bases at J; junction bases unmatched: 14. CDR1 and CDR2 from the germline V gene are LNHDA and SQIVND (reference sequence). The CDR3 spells CASSPSPDRIRSPLHF. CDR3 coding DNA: TGTGCCAGTAGTCCCTCCCCGGACAGGATCCGGTCACCCCTCCACTTT.